This T cell receptor (beta chain) was found in a study of blood T cell repertoires in COVID-19. Sequencing was performed with immunoSEQ multiplex PCR; in TCRdb, only in-frame clones are kept and a portion is missing. In the table there are roughly 300,000 clones, around 90% of which are singletons. Germline trimming cut 0 bases from V and 2 bases from J; bases unmatched to any gene: 0. The CDR3 contains 14 residues. The V gene's germline CDR1 is MNHEY and CDR2 SVGAGI. Sequencing was done on a sample of peripheral blood. The chain recombines TRBV6-5 with TRBJ1-2; 7 nucleotides line up with TRBD1. This clonotype was sampled from a man younger than 35 with active or convalescent COVID-19. CDR3 nucleotide sequence: TGTGCCAGCAGTTACTCGGGACAGAACTATGGCTACACCTTC. Encoded protein: CASSYSGQNYGYTF.